This entry lists 30 T cell receptor beta chains sequenced from one sample in a study of blood T cell repertoires in COVID-19. Some clones are missing from TCRdb's copy, which holds only in-frame ones; the method was immunoSEQ multiplex PCR. The table records about 94,000 clones, more than 65% of them present only once. The specimen was peripheral blood. These receptor sequences come from a man aged 60 to 75 with acute or convalescent COVID-19.

V gene TRBV6-1 combines with J gene TRBJ1-2; the match to TRBD1 covers 8 bases. The CDR3 loop spans 17 amino acids. The germline V gene encodes CDR1 MNHNS and CDR2 SASEGT. Trimming took 2 bases from V and 8 from J; bases not matched to a gene: 16. CDR3 protein: CASSERGTGAPFRGYTF. The CDR3 DNA reads TGTGCCAGCAGTGAAAGGGGGACAGGCGCCCCTTTTAGGGGCTACACCTTC.

Here the CDR3 reads CASSKIRQGGRDEQYF. The CDR3 coding sequence is TGTGCCAGCAGCAAAATCCGACAGGGGGGTCGCGACGAGCAGTACTTC. The J gene is TRBJ2-7, the V gene TRBV21-1; the table's D call, TRBD1, was not checked against the DNA. TRBV21-1 is designated a pseudogene. The length of the CDR3 is 16 residues.

The chain combines TRBV18 with TRBJ1-6; unclear D gene. Trimming pared 3 bases from V and 7 bases from J, leaving 19 bases between. The V gene's germline CDR1 is KGHSH and CDR2 LQKENI. The CDR3 covers 17 residues. CDR3 residues: CASSPYSSHTLNSPLHF. CDR3 in DNA: TGTGCCAGCTCACCGTACAGCTCTCACACCTTAAATTCACCCCTCCACTTT.

This chain joins TRBV6-2 or TRBV6-3 and TRBJ1-5, with D possibly being TRBD1 (5 bases). V lost 5 bases and J 1 base, leaving 12 bases between the germline ends. CDR3 length: 15 residues. CDR1 MNHEY and CDR2 SVGEGT come from the germline V gene. The CDR3 nucleotides are TGTGCCAGCAGTGGACACGGGGGGAGCAATCAGCCCCAGCATTTT. Encoded protein: CASSGHGGSNQPQHF.

The chain combines TRBV2 with TRBJ1-1; a possible D gene is TRBD1 (6 bases). Germline V gene sequence: CDR1 SNHLY, CDR2 FYNNEI. With 3 bases removed from V and 5 bases from J, the gap between germline ends came to 16 bases. The length of the CDR3 is 15 residues. The CDR3 protein is CASSDRGGGKTEAFF. The CDR3 DNA reads TGTGCCAGCAGTGACAGGGGCGGGGGGAAAACTGAAGCTTTCTTT.

The chain employs TRBV18 and TRBJ1-3; a possible D gene is TRBD1 (6 bases). The V end was cut by 6 bases, the J end by 4 bases, with 13 bases between. This CDR3 has 14 amino acids. Germline V CDR1 and CDR2: KGHSH, LQKENI. CDR3 loop: CASSLDRHGNTIYF. The CDR3 DNA reads as TGTGCCAGCTCCCTCGACAGGCACGGAAACACCATATATTTT.

This clone has more than one count but fewer than ten. The chain links TRBV4-3 to TRBJ1-3; no firm D call. Germline CDR1 LGHNA, CDR2 YSLEER. The CDR3 extends over 15 amino acids. V lost 1 base, J lost 9 bases, and 16 bases lay in between. CDR3 in DNA: TGCGCCAGCAGCCAAGGTCGAGGGAGGTTAGGCACCATATATTTT. Protein sequence: CASSQGRGRLGTIYF.

The chain is built from TRBV30 and TRBJ2-5, with 8 bases matching TRBD2. Germline V lookup: CDR1 GTSNPN, CDR2 SVGIG (reference sequence). V was clipped by 1 base and J by 3 bases; unmatched bases: 1. The CDR3 consists of 13 residues. CDR3 loop: CAWSDSGKETQYF. For the CDR3, the DNA is TGTGCCTGGAGTGATAGCGGGAAAGAGACCCAGTACTTC.

This chain connects TRBV5-1 to TRBJ2-5, with 10 nucleotides matching TRBD1. The germline V gene encodes CDR1 SGHRS and CDR2 YFSETQ. The CDR3 is 14 amino acids. With 3 bases clipped from V and 3 bases from J, the junction kept 2 bases outside the gene matches. The CDR3 DNA reads as TGCGCCAGCAGCTATGGGACAGGGGAAGAGACCCAGTACTTC. The encoded protein is CASSYGTGEETQYF.

The chain carries TRBV6-1 and TRBJ1-2, with a possible D match to TRBD1 (5 bases). This CDR3 region has 13 residues. The ends were cut back, 2 bases at V and 6 bases at J, with 10 bases in the middle. Germline V gene data show CDR1 as MNHNS and CDR2 as SASEGT. The CDR3 protein is CASSERGLNGYTF. DNA of the CDR3: TGTGCCAGCAGTGAAAGGGGATTGAATGGCTACACCTTC.

The genes are TRBV25-1 and TRBJ2-7, with 11 nucleotides matching TRBD1. The CDR3 is 14 amino acids. Germline V gives CDR1 MGHDK, CDR2 SYGVNS. The junction had 3 bases not matched to a gene; V was cut back by 4 bases and J by 4 bases. CDR3 in amino acids: CASSGWDRGYEQYF. CDR3 in DNA: TGTGCCAGCAGTGGTTGGGACAGGGGGTACGAGCAGTACTTC.

This clone was counted once. The chain recombines TRBV4-2 with TRBJ2-5, with D perhaps TRBD2 (6 bases). Germline loops: CDR1 LGHNA, CDR2 YNFKEQ. The V and J ends lost 4 bases and 1 base respectively, with 13 bases between them. This CDR3 has 15 residues. The CDR3 coding sequence is TGTGCCAGCAGCCGGGATCTTAGCGGCCAAGAGACCCAGTACTTC. The encoded protein is CASSRDLSGQETQYF.

The genes are TRBV5-1 and TRBJ1-2; TRBD1 agrees at 9 bases. The V gene's germline CDR1 is SGHRS and CDR2 YFSETQ. This CDR3 region has 14 residues. Trimming at V came to 0 bases and at J to 8 bases, leaving 5 bases not matched to a gene. CDR3 region: CASSLADRGGGYTF. The CDR3 region has the DNA TGCGCCAGCAGCTTGGCGGACAGGGGTGGAGGCTACACCTTC.

The rearrangement links TRBV24-1 to TRBJ1-2, with a weak D call TRBD1 (5 bases). CDR3 size: 14 residues. CDR1 and CDR2 (germline): KGHDR, SFDVKD. V gave up 6 bases and J gave up 8 bases, with 18 bases separating them. CDR3 amino acids: CATSPDSRSSGYTF. Written as DNA, the CDR3 is TGTGCCACCAGTCCCGACAGCAGAAGCTCGGGCTACACCTTC.

The CDR3 DNA sequence: TGCGCCAGCAGCCAAGGACAGGGGGACGAGCAGTACTTC. Translated, it gives CASSQGQGDEQYF. This chain connects TRBV4-3 to TRBJ2-7, with TRBD1 matching over 9 bases. This CDR3 region has 13 residues. Germline lookup yields CDR1 LGHNA and CDR2 YSLEER. The trim removed 1 base at V and 5 bases at J, leaving 0 bases unmatched.

The J gene is TRBJ1-1, the V gene TRBV6-2 or TRBV6-3; no clear D. Germline V gives CDR1 MNHEY, CDR2 SVGEGT. The V and J ends lost 6 bases and 2 bases respectively, with 7 bases between them. This CDR3 has 12 amino acids. DNA of the CDR3: TGTGCCAGCAGGTACGGCAACACTGAAGCTTTCTTT. Translation: CASRYGNTEAFF.

This chain joins TRBV6-4 and TRBJ2-3, with 10 nucleotides matching TRBD1. In germline, CDR1 is MRHNA, CDR2 SNTAGT. This CDR3 is built from 16 residues. Trimming at V came to 4 bases and at J to 4 bases, leaving 8 bases not matched to a gene. The CDR3 region is CASSGGPGQGPDTQYF. The CDR3 DNA reads TGTGCCAGCAGTGGCGGTCCGGGACAGGGGCCAGATACGCAGTATTTT.

The chain is built from TRBV3-1 (or the pseudogene TRBV3-2) and TRBJ2-5; 8 bases line up with TRBD1. This CDR3 comprises 13 residues. CDR1 and CDR2 (germline): LGHDT, YNNKEL (reference sequence). With 4 bases clipped from V and 5 bases from J, the junction kept 3 bases outside the gene matches. The CDR3 region is CASSPWTGETQYF. CDR3 nucleotide sequence: TGTGCCAGCAGCCCATGGACAGGGGAGACCCAGTACTTC.

V gene TRBV3-1 (or the pseudogene TRBV3-2) combines with J gene TRBJ1-6; no clear D gene. The CDR3 runs 16 residues. The V end lost 0 bases, the J end lost 5 bases, and 11 bases lay between the germline ends. Germline V gene lookup returns CDR1 LGHDT and CDR2 YNNKEL (reference sequence). The CDR3 sequence: CASSQDLTENNSPLHF. The CDR3 DNA follows: TGTGCCAGCAGCCAAGATTTAACAGAGAATAATTCACCCCTCCACTTT.

Here the CDR3 reads CASGLGQNGYTF. As DNA, the CDR3 is TGTGCTAGTGGTTTGGGACAGAATGGCTACACCTTC. This chain links TRBV12-5 with TRBJ1-2, with D possibly being TRBD1 (5 bases). Per the germline V gene, CDR1 is LGHNT and CDR2 is FRNRAP. The CDR3 covers 12 residues. V was trimmed by 1 base and J by 6 bases, leaving 6 bases between them.

This clone was observed once. J is TRBJ1-3 and V is TRBV7-9, with TRBD1 matching 8 bases. With V trimmed by 5 bases and J by 0 bases, 3 bases remained unmatched. CDR3 length equals 15 residues. The germline V gene encodes CDR1 SEHNR and CDR2 FQNEAQ (reference sequence). The CDR3 spells CASSRQGFSGNTIYF. CDR3 coding DNA: TGTGCCAGCAGCCGACAGGGGTTCTCTGGAAACACCATATATTTT.

This chain joins TRBV29-1 and TRBJ1-1, with a tentative D call TRBD1 (6 bases). Per germline, CDR1 SQVTM and CDR2 ANQGSEA. This CDR3 is 16 amino acids long. The germline V and J ends were trimmed by 3 bases and 4 bases, with 21 bases remaining between them. The CDR3 is CSVDSPSGGGSTEAFF. The CDR3 nucleotides are TGCAGCGTTGATTCCCCCTCGGGAGGGGGGAGCACTGAAGCTTTCTTT.

The rearrangement joins TRBV5-6 to TRBJ2-7; tentative D call: TRBD1 (5 bases). Trimming stripped 0 bases from V and 7 bases from J, with 11 bases between. This CDR3 is 13 amino acids long. CDR1 is SGHDT and CDR2 is YYEEEE in the germline V gene. The CDR3 loop reads CASSLGQGDEQYF. CDR3 DNA: TGTGCCAGCAGCTTGGGTCAGGGTGATGAGCAGTACTTC.

This clone was observed once. Here the CDR3 reads CASSFQGAAETQYF. The CDR3 nucleotides are TGTGCCAGCAGCTTCCAGGGGGCGGCGGAGACCCAGTACTTC. The chain is built from TRBV11-1 and TRBJ2-5; 8 nucleotides match TRBD1. Trimming at V came to 3 bases and at J to 5 bases, leaving 5 bases not matched to a gene. The CDR3 runs 14 residues. Germline V gives CDR1 SGHAT, CDR2 FQDESV (reference sequence).

The chain is built from TRBV19 and TRBJ1-2; 8 positions agree with TRBD1. CDR1 and CDR2 (germline): LNHDA, SQIVND (reference sequence). V was pared by 3 bases and J by 4 bases, with 13 bases of the junction left unmatched. The CDR3 consists of 17 residues. The CDR3 DNA follows: TGTGCCAGTAGTATCGGGACAGGTCTCAGTCCCTTCTATGGCTACACCTTC. Amino acids: CASSIGTGLSPFYGYTF.

This clone was seen just once. The V gene is TRBV6-5, the J gene TRBJ1-2; D gene uncertain. Germline V gives CDR1 MNHEY, CDR2 SVGAGI. V was trimmed by 1 base and J by 0 bases, leaving 6 bases between them. There are 14 residues in the CDR3. CDR3 sequence reads: CASSYFGANYGYTF. The CDR3 DNA is TGTGCCAGCAGTTACTTCGGGGCTAACTATGGCTACACCTTC.

J is TRBJ1-2 and V is TRBV6-5; 8 nucleotides match TRBD1. After removal of 6 bases from V and 5 bases from J, the junction contained 8 bases not matched to a gene. The CDR3 is made up of 14 amino acids. CDR1 and CDR2 from the germline V gene are MNHEY and SVGAGI. Here the CDR3 DNA reads TGTGCCAGCAGAGAGTTGGACAGGGTTTATGGCTACACCTTC. Amino acid sequence: CASRELDRVYGYTF.

The rearrangement uses TRBV7-2 and TRBJ1-3; 8 bases fit TRBD1. This CDR3 contains 14 residues. In germline, CDR1 is SGHTA, CDR2 FQGNSA. Trimming removed 3 bases from V and 2 bases from J; junction bases left unmatched: 0. The DNA of the CDR3 is TGTGCCAGCAGCTTCAGGGGGCCTGGAAACACCATATATTTT. Encoded protein: CASSFRGPGNTIYF.

The chain recombines TRBV5-1 with TRBJ1-1; possible D gene TRBD1, 5 bases. CDR3 length: 17 amino acids. The V and J ends lost 4 bases and 0 bases respectively, with 19 bases between them. CDR1 is SGHRS, CDR2 YFSETQ, per germline. CDR3 sequence (DNA): TGCGCCAGCAGCCTGGAACCAGGGAGGTCCATGAACACTGAAGCTTTCTTT. Amino acid sequence: CASSLEPGRSMNTEAFF.

As DNA, the CDR3 is TGTGCCTGGAGTGTACGAAGTTGGGGGCTGAGGAACACTGAAGCTTTCTTT. Protein sequence: CAWSVRSWGLRNTEAFF. The J gene is TRBJ1-1, the V gene TRBV30; possible D gene TRBD1, 6 bases. Trimming left V 0 bases short and J 1 base short, with 18 bases between. The CDR3 runs to 17 residues. Germline loops: CDR1 GTSNPN, CDR2 SVGIG (reference sequence). The entire variable domain, with the rest obtained from reference TRBV30 and TRBJ1-1, is as follows: SQTIHQWPATLVQPVGSPLSLECTVEGTSNPNLYWYRQAAGRGLQLLFYSVGIGQISSEVPQNLSASRPQDRQFILSSKKLLLSDSGFYLCAWSVRSWGLRNTEAFFGQGTRLTVV.